The clone carrying this T cell receptor (beta chain) appeared many times. Its specificity is unknown. The sample originates from a study of human T cells and chemical hapten exposure. At the level of the study: Donors were sensitized with 2% DPC on the upper inner arm. Study-level points and caveats: Counts of TCRs expanded at PT1 correlated positively with patch test score.

Time point here: patch test 1, 2 weeks after DPC sensitization. This sample's treatment: therapeutic diphenylcyclopropenone sensitization with weekly scalp DPC. Patch tests were applied only after blood draws. Donation of samples came from alopecia patients who were 18 to 70 years old and suitable for DPC. Germline lookup yields CDR1 MNHNS and CDR2 SASEGT. Trimming at V came to 2 bases and at J to 4 bases, leaving 5 bases not matched to a gene. The CDR3 has 16 amino acids. TCRdb reanalysed the RACE reads using MiXCR and keeps one entry per CDR3 protein. The table includes roughly 180,000 distinct CDR3 sequences, 20% to 25% detected once.

The chain links TRBV6-1 to TRBJ2-7; TRBD2 matches at 13 bases. The TCR comes from a woman between 45 and 65 years old with alopecia areata. Some clones in this sample may be carry-over from other donors' samples. Material: whole blood, obtained in connection with sensitization to the hapten diphenylcyclopropenone (DPC). The CDR3 protein is CASSESRTSGSYEQYF. Written as DNA, the CDR3 is TGTGCCAGCAGTGAAAGTCGGACTAGCGGGAGTTACGAGCAGTACTTC.